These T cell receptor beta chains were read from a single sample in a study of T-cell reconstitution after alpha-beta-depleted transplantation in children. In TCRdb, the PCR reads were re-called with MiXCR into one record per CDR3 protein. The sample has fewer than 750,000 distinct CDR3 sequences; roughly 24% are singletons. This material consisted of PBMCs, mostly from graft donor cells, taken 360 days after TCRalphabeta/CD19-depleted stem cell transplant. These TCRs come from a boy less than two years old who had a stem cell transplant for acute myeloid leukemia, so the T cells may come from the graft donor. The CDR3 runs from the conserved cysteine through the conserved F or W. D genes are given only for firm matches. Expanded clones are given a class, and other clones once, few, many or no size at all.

CDR3nt: TGCGCCAGCAGCCAAGGAACAGGGGGCTCGGATTACTATGGCTACACCTTC; CDR3aa: CASSQGTGGSDYYGYTF; d_gene: TRBD1; abundance: many; v_gene: TRBV4-3; j_gene: TRBJ1-2
CDR3nt: TGCAGTGCAACACTCCGGGCTCCCTACAATGAGCAGTTCTTC; CDR3aa: CSATLRAPYNEQFF; d_gene: NA; abundance: few; v_gene: TRBV20-1; j_gene: TRBJ2-1
CDR3nt: TGCAGCGTTGATGGGGACAGGGTAGGACGAGAGACCCAGTACTTC; CDR3aa: CSVDGDRVGRETQYF; d_gene: TRBD1; abundance: once; v_gene: TRBV29-1; j_gene: TRBJ2-5
CDR3nt: TGTGCCAGCAGTTACCCGACAGGGGGGACAGATACGCAGTATTTT; CDR3aa: CASSYPTGGTDTQYF; d_gene: TRBD1; abundance: once; v_gene: TRBV6-5; j_gene: TRBJ2-3
CDR3nt: TGCAGTGCTAGAGAGGCGGTTGCAACTAATGAAAAACTGTTTTTT; CDR3aa: CSAREAVATNEKLFF; d_gene: NA; abundance: NA; v_gene: TRBV20-1; j_gene: TRBJ1-4
CDR3nt: TGCGCCAGCAGCCACAACAGGGTAAAGAACACCGGGGAGCTGTTTTTT; CDR3aa: CASSHNRVKNTGELFF; d_gene: NA; abundance: many; v_gene: TRBV4-3; j_gene: TRBJ2-2
CDR3nt: TGCAGTGCTATAAGGGGACTGATGTCCTACGAGCAGTACTTC; CDR3aa: CSAIRGLMSYEQYF; d_gene: NA; abundance: many; v_gene: TRBV20-1; j_gene: TRBJ2-7
CDR3nt: TGCGCCAGCAGCTACCCGGGACAGGGGCCCAATGAGCAGTTCTTC; CDR3aa: CASSYPGQGPNEQFF; d_gene: TRBD1; abundance: many; v_gene: TRBV10-1; j_gene: TRBJ2-1
CDR3nt: TGTGCCAGCTCTTTCGAGAAGACCCAGTACTTC; CDR3aa: CASSFEKTQYF; d_gene: NA; abundance: many; v_gene: TRBV25-1; j_gene: TRBJ2-5
CDR3nt: TGTGCCAGCAGCTTAGAGGTATGGGAGCAGTTCTTC; CDR3aa: CASSLEVWEQFF; d_gene: NA; abundance: many; v_gene: TRBV11-2; j_gene: TRBJ2-1
CDR3nt: TGTGCCAGCAGTGAATACGAAATCGAGGGGCCCCAGTACTTC; CDR3aa: CASSEYEIEGPQYF; d_gene: NA; abundance: NA; v_gene: TRBV25-1; j_gene: TRBJ2-5
CDR3nt: TGTGCCAGCACTCGTAGCAATGAGCAGTTCTTC; CDR3aa: CASTRSNEQFF; d_gene: NA; abundance: few; v_gene: TRBV6-5; j_gene: TRBJ2-1
CDR3nt: TGTGCCAGCACCCCGCAGTATTTT; CDR3aa: CASTPQYF; d_gene: NA; abundance: many; v_gene: TRBV7-9; j_gene: TRBJ2-3
CDR3nt: TGCAGTGCTAGAGATCTCCGGAGGGGCTATGGCTACACCTTC; CDR3aa: CSARDLRRGYGYTF; d_gene: NA; abundance: many; v_gene: TRBV20-1; j_gene: TRBJ1-2
CDR3nt: TGCAGTGCTACCCGACCCCCAGAGACCCAGTACTTC; CDR3aa: CSATRPPETQYF; d_gene: NA; abundance: many; v_gene: TRBV20-1; j_gene: TRBJ2-5
CDR3nt: TGCAGTGCATGGACAGGTTGGAGTGCGAGTCAGCCCCAGCATTTT; CDR3aa: CSAWTGWSASQPQHF; d_gene: TRBD1; abundance: NA; v_gene: TRBV20-1; j_gene: TRBJ1-5
CDR3nt: TGCAGTGCTAGGGGAGGGTACAATCAGCCCCAGCATTTT; CDR3aa: CSARGGYNQPQHF; d_gene: NA; abundance: NA; v_gene: TRBV20-1; j_gene: TRBJ1-5
CDR3nt: TGTGCCAGCAGTTACCTGCAGGGCACTGAAGCTTTCTTT; CDR3aa: CASSYLQGTEAFF; d_gene: NA; abundance: NA; v_gene: TRBV6-5; j_gene: TRBJ1-1
CDR3nt: TGTGCCAGCAGTTTAACCATCAACACCGGGGAGCTGTTTTTT; CDR3aa: CASSLTINTGELFF; d_gene: NA; abundance: many; v_gene: TRBV12-3/TRBV12-4; j_gene: TRBJ2-2
CDR3nt: TGTGCCAGCAGAGCCCGGATGGTTGAGCAGTTCTTC; CDR3aa: CASRARMVEQFF; d_gene: NA; abundance: NA; v_gene: TRBV12-3/TRBV12-4; j_gene: TRBJ2-1